This TCR beta chain was documented in a study of blood T cell repertoires in COVID-19. Study information: COVID-19 samples collected from the United States, Italy and Spain covered acute and convalescent phases. Nucleic acid was either cDNA or gDNA, and it came from T cells, B-cell-depleted T cells, or PBMCs.

The CDR3 loop spans 12 amino acids. The ends lost 10 bases at V and 6 bases at J; junction bases unmatched: 4. The authors' processing: Estimation of nucleated cell counts was performed using reference gene primer amplification. Profiled with immunoSEQ multiplex PCR; TCRdb holds only in-frame clones, not every one. The V and J calls and clone size are taken from that table; D and trimming were inferred from the DNA. The sample shows approximately 220,000 clones, around 80% of them seen only once. This receptor was identified in a woman in her fifties or sixties who had recovered from COVID-19. The chain joins TRBV23-1 to TRBJ2-5, with 11 bases that match TRBD2. TRBV23-1 is labeled an ORF, and its function is uncertain. Sequenced material: peripheral blood. The CDR3 bases are TGCGCCACAGTAGCGGGGGGGAAGACCCAGTACTTC. Its protein product is CATVAGGKTQYF.